This T cell receptor beta chain appears in the sequencing data of a study of T-cell reconstitution after alpha-beta-depleted transplantation in children. Findings of the study overall: Two months or so post-transplant, alpha-beta T cells reportedly derived from several hundred expanded graft clones. Newly generated T cells supplied most T-cell counts and diversity one year post-transplant. It was surviving recipient T cells and thymic progenitors that gave some patients high TCRbeta diversity at day 60.

About this clonotype: Its antigen is not identified.

TCRbeta library construction was performed incorporating unique molecular identifiers. Via MiXCR, TCRdb re-called the PCR reads, giving one row per CDR3 protein. The data hold 540,000 or so distinct CDR3 sequences, with roughly 23% observed a single time. The material was PBMCs, mostly from graft donor cells, obtained 360 days after TCRalphabeta/CD19-depleted stem cell transplant. This TCR was sampled from a boy under two years old who had a stem cell transplant for acute myeloid leukemia, so the T cells may come from the graft donor.

The CDR3 loop is CASSLVWGQETQYF. CDR3 DNA sequence: TGCGCCAGCAGCTTGGTGTGGGGCCAAGAGACCCAGTACTTC. V and J are TRBV5-1 and TRBJ2-5; D is unclear. The V end lost 0 bases, the J end lost 1 base, and 7 bases lay between the germline ends. The germline V gene encodes CDR1 SGHRS and CDR2 YFSETQ. CDR3 length: 14 residues.